This T cell receptor (beta chain) was obtained from a study of blood T cell repertoires in COVID-19. Overall study context: Italy, Spain and the United States were the sources of the convalescent and acute COVID-19 samples. From T cells, B-cell-depleted T cells, or PBMCs came the material, which was cDNA or gDNA.

With 2 bases removed from V and 5 bases from J, the gap between germline ends came to 7 bases. CDR1 is MNHEY and CDR2 is SVGAGI in the germline V gene. The CDR3 runs to 12 residues. Assay: immunoSEQ multiplex PCR; the TCRdb copy retains only in-frame clones and omits some. The table shows about 59,000 clones, with 85% occurring only once. The chain links TRBV6-5 to TRBJ2-7; no firm D call. Specimen: peripheral blood. This sequence originates from a human donor in a cohort sampled during active COVID-19. Here the CDR3 DNA reads TGTGCCAGCAGTTACGCAGGTCACGAGCAGTACTTC. It translates to CASSYAGHEQYF.